Listed here are 20 T cell receptor beta chains from one sample, sequenced in a study of CD8+ T cells in alopecia areata. RNA extraction was followed by reverse transcription into cDNA, which acted as the sequencing template. Produced via immunoSEQ multiplex PCR; TCRdb's table is partial and in-frame only. The table lists about 94,000 clones, around three quarters of them singletons. As to treatment: oral pan-JAK inhibitor, 5-10 mg twice daily. The specimen was CD8+ T cells sorted from blood, collected at roughly week 45, from a patient treated with tofacitinib. These receptor sequences come from a human donor with alopecia areata.

The chain combines TRBV27 with TRBJ1-5; D is ambiguous. Trimming took off 3 bases at V and 0 bases at J, with 3 bases between the two ends. The CDR3 has 13 residues. Per germline, CDR1 MNHEY and CDR2 SMNVEV (reference sequence). This CDR3 reads CASSLSSNQPQHF. CDR3 nucleotide sequence: TGTGCCAGCAGTTTGAGTAGCAATCAGCCCCAGCATTTT.

V gene TRBV4-3 combines with J gene TRBJ2-3; possibly TRBD2 for D (5 bases). V was shortened by 2 bases and J by 5 bases, with 17 bases between the two germline ends. The CDR3 spans 16 residues. Germline loops: CDR1 LGHNA, CDR2 YSLEER. DNA for the CDR3: TGCGCCAGCAGCCAATCTTCGGGTTCGAGCGGAGATACGCAGTATTTT. Amino acid sequence: CASSQSSGSSGDTQYF.

This chain uses TRBV7-2 with TRBJ2-1, with 9 bases identical to TRBD2. CDR3 size: 17 residues. Germline assignment: CDR1 SGHTA and CDR2 FQGNSA. J lost 1 base, V lost 5 bases, and 9 bases had no gene match. CDR3 amino acids: CASSHQSSGNSYNEQFF. The CDR3 region has the DNA TGTGCCAGCAGCCATCAATCTAGCGGGAATTCCTACAATGAGCAGTTCTTC.

Only a few counts were recorded for this clone. The CDR3 loop reads CASSFAVNTEAFF. The CDR3 coding sequence is TGTGCCAGCAGCTTCGCCGTTAACACTGAAGCTTTCTTT. The chain couples TRBV7-8 to TRBJ1-1; D gene uncertain. In germline, CDR1 is SGHVS, CDR2 FQNEAQ. This CDR3 comprises 13 residues. V was clipped by 3 bases and J by 2 bases, with 7 bases between them.

The V gene is TRBV11-2, the J gene TRBJ2-5, with D uncertain. From germline, CDR1 is SGHAT and CDR2 FQNNGV. Trimming pared 3 bases from V and 4 bases from J, leaving 9 bases between. The CDR3 runs 13 residues. The DNA of the CDR3 is TGTGCCAGCAGCTTCTTTAGTTTAGAGACCCAGTACTTC. Translating it yields CASSFFSLETQYF.

This clone was counted a few times. The V call is TRBV5-1, the J call TRBJ2-7, with D perhaps TRBD1 (6 bases). The germline V and J ends were trimmed by 3 bases and 5 bases, with 9 bases remaining between them. This CDR3 has 12 amino acids. The germline CDR1 and CDR2 sequences are SGHRS and YFSETQ. CDR3 nucleotide sequence: TGCGCCAGCAGCTCCGGACAGCACGAGCAGTACTTC. Its protein is CASSSGQHEQYF. Full variable domain (rest looked up from reference TRBV5-1 and TRBJ2-7): KAGVTQTPRYLIKTRGQQVTLSCSPISGHRSVSWYQQTPGQGLQFLFEYFSETQRNKGNFPGRFSGRQFSNSRSEMNVSTLELGDSALYLCASSSGQHEQYFGPGTRLTVT.

The chain couples TRBV2 to TRBJ2-7, with D perhaps matching TRBD2 (6 bases). The CDR3 covers 14 residues. CDR1 SNHLY and CDR2 FYNNEI come from the germline V gene. Trimming stripped 7 bases from V and 0 bases from J, with 13 bases between. The CDR3 region is CASISGAVSYEQYF. DNA of the CDR3: TGTGCCAGCATTTCGGGAGCGGTCTCCTACGAGCAGTACTTC.

The chain combines TRBV7-6 with TRBJ1-1; TRBD1 matches at 8 bases. This CDR3 is 15 amino acids long. Germline CDR1 SGHVS, CDR2 FNYEAQ. The trim removed 5 bases at V and 3 bases at J, leaving 8 bases unmatched. The CDR3: CASSAYRGEDTEAFF. The DNA for the CDR3 is TGTGCCAGCAGCGCCTACAGGGGGGAGGACACTGAAGCTTTCTTT.

This clone showed up just once. The chain is built from TRBV9 and TRBJ1-6; maybe TRBD1 (6 bases). Germline CDR1 and CDR2: SGDLS and YYNGEE. Trimming stripped 10 bases from V and 3 bases from J, with 17 bases between. This CDR3 contains 15 residues. Written as DNA, the CDR3 is TGTGCCTCCACTGAAGGGGACAACTATAATTCACCCCTCCACTTT. This codes for CASTEGDNYNSPLHF.

This clone came up a few times. V is TRBV27 and J is TRBJ1-5; D not resolved. The CDR3 length is 15 residues. V was cut by 0 bases and J by 2 bases, with 8 bases left in between. Germline values: CDR1 MNHEY, CDR2 SMNVEV (reference sequence). The chain's CDR3 is CASSLSGVGNQPQHF. The CDR3 DNA sequence: TGTGCCAGCAGTTTATCGGGAGTCGGCAATCAGCCCCAGCATTTT.

The chain is built from TRBV29-1 and TRBJ1-2, with TRBD1 matching 7 bases. There are 13 residues in the CDR3. J gave up 6 bases and V 2 bases, and 6 bases lay outside the gene matches. Germline assignment: CDR1 SQVTM and CDR2 ANQGSEA. The CDR3 DNA follows: TGCAGCGTTGAAACAGACAGGGAGCATGGCTACACCTTC. Its translation: CSVETDREHGYTF.

This clone was recorded a few times. The chain has TRBV7-3 and TRBJ2-1; 8 bases agree with TRBD2. J was trimmed by 7 bases and V by 0 bases; bases with no gene match: 5. The CDR3 totals 15 residues. Germline V gene lookup returns CDR1 SGHTA and CDR2 FQGTGA. CDR3 sequence: CASSLTSGVGNEQFF. The CDR3 DNA sequence: TGTGCCAGCAGCTTAACTAGCGGGGTGGGAAATGAGCAGTTCTTC.

J is TRBJ2-1 and V is TRBV2, with TRBD1 matching over 7 bases. V lost 6 bases, J lost 7 bases, and 9 bases stayed unmatched. The CDR3 covers 14 residues. The germline V gene has CDR1 SNHLY and CDR2 FYNNEI. CDR3 DNA: TGTGCCAGCAGCTTAGGGCAGGGGGAGAATGAGCAGTTCTTC. It specifies CASSLGQGENEQFF.

This clone was counted between two and nine times. The J gene is TRBJ1-1, the V gene TRBV7-9; D is possibly TRBD1 (6 bases). Germline V gene sequence: CDR1 SEHNR, CDR2 FQNEAQ (reference sequence). The CDR3 is 13 amino acids. V lost 8 bases, J lost 1 base, and 11 bases lay in between. Written as DNA, the CDR3 is TGTGCCAGCCGGGGAGGGGGGAACACTGAAGCTTTCTTT. Translating it yields CASRGGGNTEAFF.

The gene calls are TRBV7-6 and TRBJ2-7, with D perhaps being TRBD1 or TRBD2 (5 bases each). Looked up from germline, CDR1 is SGHVS and CDR2 is FNYEAQ. The V and J ends lost 0 bases and 2 bases respectively, with 8 bases between them. The CDR3 is 14 residues long. The CDR3 coding sequence is TGTGCCAGCAGCTTAGCGGGGGAAACCTACGAGCAGTACTTC. It encodes CASSLAGETYEQYF.

This rearrangement joins TRBV30 to TRBJ2-1; 8 bases fit TRBD2. The trim removed 7 bases at V and 15 bases at J, leaving 11 bases unmatched. This CDR3 is 11 amino acids long. Germline V CDR1 and CDR2: GTSNPN, SVGIG (reference sequence). In DNA form, the CDR3 reads TGTGCCTACAAACGGGGGACTAGTTGGTTCTTC. The encoded protein is CAYKRGTSWFF. The whole variable domain, filled in from reference TRBV30 and TRBJ2-1, reads SQTIHQWPATLVQPVGSPLSLECTVEGTSNPNLYWYRQAAGRGLQLLFYSVGIGQISSEVPQNLSASRPQDRQFILSSKKLLLSDSGFYLCAYKRGTSWFFGPGTRLTVL.

This clone is a singleton in its sample. The J gene is TRBJ2-1, the V gene TRBV15; 10 nucleotides line up with TRBD1. The J segment lost 4 bases and the V segment lost 3 bases, leaving 9 bases of the junction unmatched. CDR3 size: 17 residues. Germline CDR1 is LNHNV and CDR2 is YYDKDF (reference sequence). CDR3 protein: CATSSSRGQGIYNEQFF. CDR3 DNA: TGTGCCACCAGCAGTTCAAGGGGACAGGGGATTTACAATGAGCAGTTCTTC.

The chain has TRBV2 and TRBJ2-7, with D perhaps TRBD1 (6 bases). Trimming removed 4 bases from V and 4 bases from J, with 11 bases in between. The CDR3 consists of 13 residues. CDR1 is SNHLY, CDR2 FYNNEI, per germline. CDR3 sequence reads: CASSAGQLYEQYF. The DNA of the CDR3 is TGTGCCAGCAGTGCAGGACAGCTATACGAGCAGTACTTC.

J is TRBJ2-3 and V is TRBV5-1; D tentatively fits TRBD1 or TRBD2 (5 bases each). The germline V gene encodes CDR1 SGHRS and CDR2 YFSETQ. The V end was cut by 1 base, the J end by 1 base, with 7 bases between. There are 14 residues in the CDR3. The DNA of the CDR3 is TGCGCCAGCAGCTTGAGAGGGGGCACAGATACGCAGTATTTT. This encodes CASSLRGGTDTQYF.

This chain joins TRBV7-2 and TRBJ2-3; D could derive from TRBD1 or TRBD2 (5 bases each). V dropped 6 bases and J dropped 5 bases, with 21 bases sitting between them. The CDR3 length is 16 residues. The germline CDR1 and CDR2 sequences are SGHTA and FQGNSA. The CDR3 region has the DNA TGTGCCAGCAGTCCAAAACCGGGACGGGGAATAGATACGCAGTATTTT. It codes for CASSPKPGRGIDTQYF.